This TCR beta chain was recorded in a study of blood T cell repertoires in COVID-19. Study context: From the United States, Italy and Spain came samples of acute and convalescent COVID-19. PBMCs, B-cell-depleted T cells, or T cells were the source of the cDNA or gDNA that made up the material.

Original processing methods: By means of reference gene primer amplification, nucleated cell counts were estimated. The method was immunoSEQ multiplex PCR; TCRdb's version includes in-frame clones alone and lacks a portion of them. V, J and clone size were drawn from that table, and D and trimming were deduced from the DNA. The repertoire holds tens of thousands of clones, with around 79% as singletons. Germline lookup yields CDR1 SGHRS and CDR2 YFSETQ. The length of the CDR3 is 14 residues. The trim removed 4 bases at V and 3 bases at J, leaving 3 bases unmatched. The TCR originated in a man in his sixties or seventies with acute or convalescent COVID-19. This chain links TRBV5-1 with TRBJ2-2, with TRBD1 matching over 7 bases. Sequencing was performed on peripheral blood. The CDR3 nucleotides are TGCGCCAGCAGCAGGGGGCCCGACACCGGGGAGCTGTTTTTT. This codes for CASSRGPDTGELFF.